This TCR beta chain was recorded in a study of T-cell reconstitution after alpha-beta-depleted transplantation in children. As it was prepared, the TCRbeta library received unique molecular identifiers. TCRdb used MiXCR to reprocess the PCR reads, holding one entry per CDR3 protein. The sample lists about 400,000 distinct CDR3 sequences, approximately 20% occurring once. Source: PBMCs from the stem cell graft donor, taken from the stem cell graft. The sequence came from a human donor who donated a stem cell graft to a child with acute myeloid leukemia.

CDR3 DNA: TGTGCCAGCAGTTTGAATCGGCCTACCTTC. This translates into CASSLNRPTF. The J gene is TRBJ1-2, the V gene TRBV12-3 or TRBV12-4; unclear D gene. Between the trimmed V and J ends, which lost 3 bases and 14 bases, there was a span of 10 bases. The CDR3 runs to 10 residues.